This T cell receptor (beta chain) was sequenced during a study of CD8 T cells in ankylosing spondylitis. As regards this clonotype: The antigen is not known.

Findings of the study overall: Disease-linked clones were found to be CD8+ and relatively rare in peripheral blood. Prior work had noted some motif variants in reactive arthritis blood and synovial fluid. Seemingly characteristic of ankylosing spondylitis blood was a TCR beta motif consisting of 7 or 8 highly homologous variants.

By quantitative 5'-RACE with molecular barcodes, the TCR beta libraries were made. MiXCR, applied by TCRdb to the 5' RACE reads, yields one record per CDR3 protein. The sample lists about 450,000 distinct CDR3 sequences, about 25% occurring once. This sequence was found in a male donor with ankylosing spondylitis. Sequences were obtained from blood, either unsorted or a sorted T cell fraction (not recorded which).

CDR3 DNA sequence: TGCGCCAGCAGCCCGATTCACAGCTCTGGGGCCAACGTCCTGACTTTC. Translation gives CASSPIHSSGANVLTF. The rearrangement links TRBV5-1 to TRBJ2-6; D ambiguous. CDR1 SGHRS and CDR2 YFSETQ come from the germline V gene. Trimming cost V 4 bases and J 0 bases, with 11 bases left between them. The CDR3 totals 16 residues.